The 16 T cell receptor beta chains presented below share a single source sample, sequenced in a study of blood T cell repertoires in COVID-19. Generated by immunoSEQ multiplex PCR, the TCRdb table keeps only in-frame clones and is missing some. The sample lists 300,000 to 450,000 clones; around 84% were seen once. Sequenced material: peripheral blood. The receptors shown here come from a human donor in a cohort sampled during active COVID-19.

The chain uses TRBV7-9 and TRBJ1-6; possible D gene TRBD1, 5 bases. CDR1 is SEHNR, CDR2 FQNEAQ, per germline (reference sequence). This CDR3 is built from 14 residues. Between the trimmed V and J ends, which lost 7 bases and 6 bases, there was a span of 13 bases. The CDR3 reads CASTSGLTNSPLHF. CDR3 bases: TGTGCCAGCACCTCAGGGCTGACTAATTCACCCCTCCACTTT.

V and J are TRBV30 and TRBJ1-1, with TRBD1 matching over 7 bases. Germline lookup yields CDR1 GTSNPN and CDR2 SVGIG (reference sequence). V lost 2 bases and J lost 1; bases outside the gene matches: 10. CDR3 length equals 16 residues. In nucleotides, the CDR3 is TGTGCCTGGAGTCCTTTGACAGGGAGGAAGAACACTGAAGCTTTCTTT. Translating it yields CAWSPLTGRKNTEAFF. Variable domain in full (rest from reference TRBV30 and TRBJ1-1): SQTIHQWPATLVQPVGSPLSLECTVEGTSNPNLYWYRQAAGRGLQLLFYSVGIGQISSEVPQNLSASRPQDRQFILSSKKLLLSDSGFYLCAWSPLTGRKNTEAFFGQGTRLTVV.

The chain uses TRBV30 and TRBJ2-3, with D possibly matching TRBD2 (5 bases). Looked up from germline, CDR1 is GTSNPN and CDR2 is SVGIG (reference sequence). Trimming cost V 0 bases and J 1 base, with 14 bases left between them. The length of the CDR3 is 16 residues. The CDR3 coding sequence is TGTGCCTGGAGTGTAGGCGACTCCGGGGGCACAGATACGCAGTATTTT. This encodes CAWSVGDSGGTDTQYF.

At least ten counts were recorded for this clone. This chain joins TRBV5-1 and TRBJ2-2; the D gene is possibly TRBD2 (5 bases). V lost 0 bases to trimming and J lost 6 bases, with 9 bases between them. This CDR3 is built from 14 residues. Germline CDR1 SGHRS, CDR2 YFSETQ. The DNA of the CDR3 is TGCGCCAGCAGCTTGGCGGGATGGGCCGGGGAGCTGTTTTTT. Protein product: CASSLAGWAGELFF. The whole variable domain, remainder taken from reference TRBV5-1 and TRBJ2-2, is KAGVTQTPRYLIKTRGQQVTLSCSPISGHRSVSWYQQTPGQGLQFLFEYFSETQRNKGNFPGRFSGRQFSNSRSEMNVSTLELGDSALYLCASSLAGWAGELFFGEGSRLTVL.

The rearrangement joins TRBV15 to TRBJ1-2; the match to TRBD1 covers 9 bases. Germline-derived CDR1 and CDR2 are LNHNV and YYDKDF (reference sequence). CDR3 length: 15 residues. J was trimmed by 6 bases and V by 3 bases; bases with no gene match: 8. CDR3 in DNA: TGTGCCACCAGCAGCCAGGGGGGACAGGGTGATGGCTACACCTTC. Translated: CATSSQGGQGDGYTF.

This clone was seen just once. The J gene is TRBJ1-3, the V gene TRBV19, with TRBD1 as a possible D gene (6 bases). The germline V gene encodes CDR1 LNHDA and CDR2 SQIVND (reference sequence). The CDR3 loop spans 13 amino acids. V dropped 8 bases and J dropped 4 bases, with 12 bases sitting between them. The CDR3 bases are TGTGCCAGTTTTGGGGGCGACGGAAACACCATATATTTT. Encoded protein: CASFGGDGNTIYF.

The V call is TRBV5-1, the J call TRBJ2-1, with D possibly being TRBD2 (6 bases). V was clipped by 4 bases and J by 6 bases, with 20 bases between them. The CDR3 loop spans 16 amino acids. Germline-derived CDR1 and CDR2 are SGHRS and YFSETQ. CDR3 DNA: TGCGCCAGCAGCCCCGCCGGGGCGGGACGGGGCAATGAGCAGTTCTTC. Amino acid sequence: CASSPAGAGRGNEQFF.

The chain employs TRBV27 and TRBJ1-5; tentatively, D is TRBD1 (5 bases). CDR1 and CDR2 (germline): MNHEY, SMNVEV (reference sequence). The length of the CDR3 is 15 residues. With 2 bases removed from V and 5 bases from J, the gap between germline ends came to 13 bases. Here the CDR3 DNA reads TGTGCCAGCAGTTTAAATTATCGGGGGGATCAGCCCCAGCATTTT. Protein: CASSLNYRGDQPQHF.

The rearrangement joins TRBV19 to TRBJ2-5; D is unclear. In germline, CDR1 is LNHDA, CDR2 SQIVND (reference sequence). The CDR3 length is 15 residues. V was trimmed by 3 bases and J by 5 bases, leaving 16 bases between them. CDR3 amino acids: CASSIGGEIGETQYF. The CDR3 region has the DNA TGTGCCAGTAGTATTGGCGGAGAAATCGGGGAGACCCAGTACTTC.

The chain combines TRBV7-2 with TRBJ2-5; 9 bases fit TRBD2. This CDR3 comprises 16 residues. CDR1 is SGHTA and CDR2 is FQGNSA in the germline V gene. J gave up 5 bases and V 3 bases, and 10 bases lay outside the gene matches. The CDR3 is CASSFRGGRAGETQYF. The CDR3 region has the DNA TGTGCCAGCAGCTTTAGGGGCGGGAGGGCCGGTGAGACCCAGTACTTC.

The V call is TRBV11-1, the J call TRBJ2-7, with D possibly matching TRBD2 (7 bases). V was trimmed by 7 bases and J by 8 bases, leaving 24 bases between them. CDR1 is SGHAT, CDR2 FQDESV, per germline (reference sequence). CDR3 length: 15 residues. DNA for the CDR3: TGTGCCAGCACCCTCGGTGGGGGGGCCGCCGGTAAGCAGTACTTC. Amino acids: CASTLGGGAAGKQYF.

This chain connects TRBV5-6 to TRBJ2-7, with TRBD1 identical over 8 bases. The CDR3 runs to 16 residues. The V segment lost 4 bases and the J segment 2 bases; nucleotides outside the gene matches: 11. In germline, CDR1 is SGHDT, CDR2 YYEEEE. CDR3 nucleotides: TGTGCCAGCAGCCTGACAGGGGCGCCCCCACCCTACGAGCAGTACTTC. It encodes CASSLTGAPPPYEQYF.

V gene TRBV30 combines with J gene TRBJ2-7, with D uncertain. Germline CDR1 and CDR2: GTSNPN and SVGIG (reference sequence). Trimming shortened V by 0 bases and J by 5 bases, and 5 bases separated the two germline ends. The CDR3 spans 11 residues. The chain's CDR3 is CAWSVRDEQYF. DNA for the CDR3: TGTGCCTGGAGTGTACGGGACGAGCAGTACTTC.

The count of this clone is one. CDR3 loop: CASSLQSPREGRGKGEQFF. The CDR3 nucleotides are TGTGCCAGCAGCTTACAAAGTCCGCGGGAGGGCCGCGGTAAGGGCGAGCAGTTCTTC. V usage is TRBV7-9 and J usage is TRBJ2-1; TRBD2 agrees at 9 bases. Germline V CDR1 and CDR2: SEHNR, FQNEAQ (reference sequence). This CDR3 contains 19 residues. V lost 2 bases to trimming and J lost 10 bases; unmatched junction nucleotides: 21.

V usage is TRBV25-1 and J usage is TRBJ2-5; D is undetermined. The CDR3 runs to 14 residues. V shed 5 bases and J shed 7 bases, with 17 bases lying between them. The germline CDR1 and CDR2 sequences are MGHDK and SYGVNS. Here the CDR3 reads CASSPPYESGTQYF. CDR3 in DNA: TGTGCCAGCAGTCCCCCCTATGAGTCAGGGACCCAGTACTTC. Using reference TRBV25-1 and TRBJ2-5 for the parts outside the CDR3, the full variable domain is EADIYQTPRYLVIGTGKKITLECSQTMGHDKMYWYQQDPGMELHLIHYSYGVNSTEKGDLSSESTVSRIRTEHFPLTLESARPSHTSQYLCASSPPYESGTQYFGPGTRLLVL.

The rearrangement joins TRBV28 to TRBJ2-2, with 9 positions matching TRBD2. Germline lookup yields CDR1 MDHEN and CDR2 SYDVKM. The CDR3 is 15 amino acids. V dropped 3 bases and J dropped 6; count of bases not matched to a gene: 5. This CDR3 is CASSFPLAGSGELFF. The CDR3 coding sequence is TGTGCCAGCAGTTTCCCTCTAGCGGGATCCGGGGAGCTGTTTTTT.